This T cell receptor beta chain was retrieved from a study of T cells in Graves' hyperthyroidism and ophthalmopathy. Findings and limits, study-wide: Ophthalmopathy was distinguished from stable hyperthyroidism by 13 V-J signatures.

This clonotype came up a few times. What it recognizes is unknown. Graves' hyperthyroidism showing no ophthalmopathy progression within 18 months was considered stable. The hyperthyroidism was newly diagnosed and had lasted under 2 months; the patients were aged 18 to 65. The CDR3 totals 16 residues. Germline CDR1 is SGDLS and CDR2 is YYNGEE. J was trimmed by 6 bases and V by 2 bases; bases with no gene match: 13. Template material for amplifying TCR beta CDR3 regions consisted of RNA transcripts. First-round RT-PCR targeting the TCR CDR3 was performed with the HTBI primer set. MiXCR, run by TCRdb on the multiplex PCR reads, gives a single entry per CDR3 protein. The sample has about 560,000 distinct CDR3 sequences, about a sixth seen once; the top ten hold 7.3%.

The V gene is TRBV9, the J gene TRBJ2-7; 8 bases align to TRBD2. This TCR was sampled from a woman younger than 45 with Graves' hyperthyroidism. Material: blood. CDR3 sequence reads: CASSVEPGHREGEQYF. CDR3 coding DNA: TGTGCCAGCAGCGTGGAGCCCGGACATCGGGAGGGCGAGCAGTACTTC.